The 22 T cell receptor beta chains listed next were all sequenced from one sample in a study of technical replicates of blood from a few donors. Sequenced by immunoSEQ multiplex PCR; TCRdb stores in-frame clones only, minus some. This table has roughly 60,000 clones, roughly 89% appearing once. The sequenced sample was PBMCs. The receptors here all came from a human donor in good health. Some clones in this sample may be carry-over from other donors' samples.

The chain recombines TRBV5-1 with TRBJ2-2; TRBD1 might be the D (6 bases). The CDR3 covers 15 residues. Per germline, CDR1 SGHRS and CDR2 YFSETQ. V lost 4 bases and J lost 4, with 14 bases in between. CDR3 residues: CASSARDTTTGELFF. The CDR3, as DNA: TGCGCCAGCAGCGCCCGGGACACAACCACCGGGGAGCTGTTTTTT.

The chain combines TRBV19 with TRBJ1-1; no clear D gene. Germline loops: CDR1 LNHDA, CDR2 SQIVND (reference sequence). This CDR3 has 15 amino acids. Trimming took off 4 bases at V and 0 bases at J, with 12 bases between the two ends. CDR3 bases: TGTGCCAGTAGTAAATACAGAGCATTGAACACTGAAGCTTTCTTT. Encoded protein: CASSKYRALNTEAFF.

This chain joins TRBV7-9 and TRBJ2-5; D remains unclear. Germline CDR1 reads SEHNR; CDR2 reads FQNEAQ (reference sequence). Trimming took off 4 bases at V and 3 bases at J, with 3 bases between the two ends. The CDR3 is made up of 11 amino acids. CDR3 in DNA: TGTGCCAGCAGCTCCGAAGAGACCCAGTACTTC. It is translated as CASSSEETQYF.

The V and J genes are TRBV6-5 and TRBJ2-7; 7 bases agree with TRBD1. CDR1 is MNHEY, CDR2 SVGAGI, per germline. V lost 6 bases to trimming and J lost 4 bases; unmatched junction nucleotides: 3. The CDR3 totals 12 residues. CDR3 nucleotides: TGTGCCAGCAGAACAGGGGTGTACGAGCAGTACTTC. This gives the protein CASRTGVYEQYF.

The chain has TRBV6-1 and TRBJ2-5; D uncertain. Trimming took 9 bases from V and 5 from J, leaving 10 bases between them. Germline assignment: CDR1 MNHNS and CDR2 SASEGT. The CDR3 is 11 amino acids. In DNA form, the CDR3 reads TGTGCCAGTTTGATTCGGGAGACCCAGTACTTC. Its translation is CASLIRETQYF.

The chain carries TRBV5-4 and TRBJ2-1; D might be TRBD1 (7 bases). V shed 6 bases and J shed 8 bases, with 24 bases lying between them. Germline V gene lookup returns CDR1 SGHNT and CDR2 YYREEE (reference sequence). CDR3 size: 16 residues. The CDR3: CASTSGGLTSEYEQFF. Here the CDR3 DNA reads TGTGCCAGCACCTCAGGGGGGTTAACCTCGGAATATGAGCAGTTCTTC.

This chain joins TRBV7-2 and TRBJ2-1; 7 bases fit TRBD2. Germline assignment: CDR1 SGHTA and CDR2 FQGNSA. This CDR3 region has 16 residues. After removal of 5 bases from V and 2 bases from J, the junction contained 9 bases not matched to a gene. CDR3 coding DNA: TGTGCCAGCAGCCTATACACCGGGACTACCTACAATGAGCAGTTCTTC. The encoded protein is CASSLYTGTTYNEQFF.

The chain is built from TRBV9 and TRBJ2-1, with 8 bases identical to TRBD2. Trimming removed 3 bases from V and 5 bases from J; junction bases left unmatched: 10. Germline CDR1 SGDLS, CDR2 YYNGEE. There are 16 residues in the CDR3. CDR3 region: CASSAGAGVIHNEQFF. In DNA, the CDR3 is TGTGCCAGCAGCGCGGGAGCGGGAGTGATCCACAATGAGCAGTTCTTC.

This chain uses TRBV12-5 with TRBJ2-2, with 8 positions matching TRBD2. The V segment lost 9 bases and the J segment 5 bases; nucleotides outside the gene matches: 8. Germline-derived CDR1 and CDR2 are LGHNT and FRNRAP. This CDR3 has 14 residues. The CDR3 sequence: CASGERETTGELFF. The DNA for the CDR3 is TGTGCTAGCGGAGAGCGGGAGACAACCGGGGAGCTGTTTTTT.

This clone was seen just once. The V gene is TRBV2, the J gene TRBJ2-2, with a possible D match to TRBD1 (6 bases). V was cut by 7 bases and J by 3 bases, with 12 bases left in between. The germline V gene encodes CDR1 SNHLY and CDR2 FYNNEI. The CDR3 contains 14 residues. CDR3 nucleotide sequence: TGTGCCAGCAATGGGCAGGGGTACACCGGGGAGCTGTTTTTT. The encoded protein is CASNGQGYTGELFF.

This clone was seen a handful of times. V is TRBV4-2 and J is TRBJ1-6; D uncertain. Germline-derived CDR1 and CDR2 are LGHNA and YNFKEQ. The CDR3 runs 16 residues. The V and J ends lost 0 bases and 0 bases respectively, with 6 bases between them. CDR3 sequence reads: CASSQDFSSYNSPLHF. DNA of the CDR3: TGTGCCAGCAGCCAAGATTTTAGCTCCTATAATTCACCCCTCCACTTT.

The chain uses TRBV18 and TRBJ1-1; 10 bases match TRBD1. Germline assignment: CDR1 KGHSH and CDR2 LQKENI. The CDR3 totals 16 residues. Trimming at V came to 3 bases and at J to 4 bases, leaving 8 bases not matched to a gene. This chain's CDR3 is CASSPTGTGEGTEAFF. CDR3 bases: TGTGCCAGCTCACCGACCGGGACAGGGGAGGGCACTGAAGCTTTCTTT.

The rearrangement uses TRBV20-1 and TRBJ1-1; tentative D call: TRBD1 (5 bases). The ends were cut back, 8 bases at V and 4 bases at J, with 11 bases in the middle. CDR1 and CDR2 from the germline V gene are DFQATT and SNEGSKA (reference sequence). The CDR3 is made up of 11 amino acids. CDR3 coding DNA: TGCAGTTGCCAGGGAAGCACTGAAGCTTTCTTT. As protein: CSCQGSTEAFF.

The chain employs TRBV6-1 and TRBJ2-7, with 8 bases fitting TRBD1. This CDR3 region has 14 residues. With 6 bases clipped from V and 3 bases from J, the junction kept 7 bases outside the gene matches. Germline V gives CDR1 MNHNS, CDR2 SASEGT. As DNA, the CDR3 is TGTGCCAGCAGGGCCGGGACAGGAGGCTACGAGCAGTACTTC. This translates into CASRAGTGGYEQYF.

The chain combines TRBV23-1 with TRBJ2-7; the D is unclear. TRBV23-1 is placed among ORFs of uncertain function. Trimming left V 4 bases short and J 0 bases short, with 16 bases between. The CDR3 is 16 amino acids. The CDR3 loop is CASSRPPRPNSYEQYF. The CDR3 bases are TGCGCCAGCAGTCGCCCCCCCAGGCCTAACTCCTACGAGCAGTACTTC.

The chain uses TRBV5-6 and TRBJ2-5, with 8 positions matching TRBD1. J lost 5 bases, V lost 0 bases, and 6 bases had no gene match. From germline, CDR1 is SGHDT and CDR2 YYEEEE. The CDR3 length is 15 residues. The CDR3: CASSLGTGPRETQYF. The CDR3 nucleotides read TGTGCCAGCAGCTTGGGGACAGGGCCGAGGGAGACCCAGTACTTC.

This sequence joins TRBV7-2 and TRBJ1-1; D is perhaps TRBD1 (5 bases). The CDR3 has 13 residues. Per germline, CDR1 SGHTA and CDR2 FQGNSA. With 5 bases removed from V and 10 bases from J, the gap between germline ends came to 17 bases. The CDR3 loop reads CASSPAGRAVAFF. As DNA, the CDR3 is TGTGCCAGCAGCCCGGCGGGGCGCGCTGTAGCTTTCTTT.

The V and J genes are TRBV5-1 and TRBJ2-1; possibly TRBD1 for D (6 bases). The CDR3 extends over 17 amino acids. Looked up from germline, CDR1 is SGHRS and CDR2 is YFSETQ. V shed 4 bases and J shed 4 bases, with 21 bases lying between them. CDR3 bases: TGCGCCAGCAGCCAAGTGCAGGGGCACCAGATATACAATGAGCAGTTCTTC. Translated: CASSQVQGHQIYNEQFF.

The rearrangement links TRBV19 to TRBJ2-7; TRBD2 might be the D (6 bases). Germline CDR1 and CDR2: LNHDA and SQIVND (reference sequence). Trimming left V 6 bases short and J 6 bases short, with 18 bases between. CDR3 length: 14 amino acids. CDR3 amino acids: CASSTSVRGGEQYF. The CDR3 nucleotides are TGTGCCAGTAGCACCTCGGTGCGGGGTGGCGAGCAGTACTTC.

As DNA, the CDR3 is TGTGCCAGCAGCTTTCGGTCCGGGACAGGGAATTCACCCCTCCACTTT. This sequence encodes CASSFRSGTGNSPLHF. The chain has TRBV7-2 and TRBJ1-6, with 9 bases lining up with TRBD1. CDR3 length: 16 amino acids. Trimming removed 3 bases from V and 7 bases from J; junction bases left unmatched: 7. Germline CDR1 is SGHTA and CDR2 is FQGNSA. Variable domain in full (rest from reference TRBV7-2 and TRBJ1-6): GAGVSQSPSNKVTEKGKDVELRCDPISGHTALYWYRQSLGQGLEFLIYFQGNSAPDKSGLPSDRFSAERTGGSVSTLTIQRTQQEDSAVYLCASSFRSGTGNSPLHFGNGTRLTVT.

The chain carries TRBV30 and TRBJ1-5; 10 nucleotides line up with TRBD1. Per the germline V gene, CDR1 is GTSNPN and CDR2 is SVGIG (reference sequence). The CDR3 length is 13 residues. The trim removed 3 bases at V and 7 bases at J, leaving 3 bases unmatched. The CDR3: CAWSGTGEQPQHF. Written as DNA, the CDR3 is TGTGCCTGGAGCGGGACAGGGGAACAGCCCCAGCATTTT.

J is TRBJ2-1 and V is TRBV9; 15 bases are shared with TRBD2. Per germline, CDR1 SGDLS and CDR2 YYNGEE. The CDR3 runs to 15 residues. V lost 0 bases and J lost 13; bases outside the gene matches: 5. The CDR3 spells CASSVEGLAGGRQFF. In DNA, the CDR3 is TGTGCCAGCAGCGTAGAAGGACTAGCGGGGGGGCGACAGTTCTTC.